This is a list of T cell receptor beta chains from one sample in a study of T cell responses to AZD1222 COVID-19 vaccine. TCRdb's table, derived via immunoSEQ multiplex PCR, lists solely in-frame clones and lacks some. Altogether 100,000 to 150,000 clones are present, about 89% being singletons, with the ten largest covering about 7.4%. Sequences were derived from peripheral blood, sampled 28 days after the second AZD1222 dose. These receptor sequences come from an adult who received the AZD1222 COVID-19 vaccine. Both conserved end residues are part of each CDR3. Fields, in order: J gene, V gene, CDR3 protein.

>TRBJ1-2|TRBV4-2
CASSQGNRGHGYTF
>TRBJ2-1|TRBV5-8
CASSLFGGPYNEQFF
>TRBJ1-6|TRBV6-5
CASTTGTNNSPLHF
>TRBJ2-7|TRBV3-1/TRBV3-2
CASSRGPGHYEQYF
>TRBJ1-1|TRBV19
CASSTGTPNTEAFF
>TRBJ1-2|TRBV11-3
CASSPSGQGVIYGYTF
>TRBJ1-3|TRBV5-6
CASSLALSGNTIYF
>TRBJ1-5|TRBV30
CAWSRAENQPQHF
>TRBJ1-4|TRBV19
CASSRPRDGGNEKLFF
>TRBJ1-1|TRBV5-5
CASSPSTGGWNTEAFF
>TRBJ1-3|TRBV3-1/TRBV3-2
CASSQLGTGGNTIYF
>TRBJ2-7|TRBV18
CASSPRGWEQYF
>TRBJ2-5|TRBV7-2
CATSSGTSETQYF
>TRBJ1-4|TRBV25-1
CASSASVSEKLFF
>TRBJ2-3|TRBV5-6
CASSLIAGGDTQYF
>TRBJ2-5|TRBV27
CASTSAGGLETQYF
>TRBJ1-2|TRBV27
CASSQNRGYGYTF
>TRBJ1-4|TRBV6-1
CASSEDPPPGINEKLFF